These 27 T cell receptor beta chains share one sample of origin, sequenced in a study of T cell clonality in common variable immunodeficiency. The study, taken as a whole, reports: Common variable immunodeficiency TCR beta sequences reportedly had fewer deletions and N-nucleotide insertions.

TCRdb's copy holds only in-frame clones and misses some; the assay was immunoSEQ multiplex PCR. The specimen has under 25,000 clones, none found just once. Their antigen targets remain unknown. Sequencing was performed on peripheral blood mononuclear cells. All receptors come from a human donor with common variable immunodeficiency.

This clone showed up many times. The read finishes 3 residues shy of the CDR3 end, and the germline J gene is used to complete it. The chain carries TRBV4-1 and TRBJ2-1, with 7 nucleotides matching TRBD2. Losses at the gene ends were 1 base for V and 6 bases for J; bases not matched to a gene: 3. Per germline, CDR1 MGHRA and CDR2 YSYEKL. The CDR3 totals 14 residues. CDR3 DNA (partial): TGCGCCAGCAGCCAAGTGGGACTACTCAATGAG. Its protein product is CASSQVGLLNE. The complete CDR3 protein is CASSQVGLLNEQFF.

This clone was counted at least ten times. At one boundary the junction diverges from the germline segment, which might be a read error. The read ends 3 residues before the CDR3 terminus; that terminus is restored from the germline J gene. V usage is TRBV30 and J usage is TRBJ2-3, with 7 bases aligning to TRBD2. The CDR3 has 14 amino acids. Germline CDR1 and CDR2: GTSNPN and SVGIG (reference sequence). The DNA read from the CDR3 is TGTGCCTGGAGATGGCGGGGGAGCAAAGATACG. Translated: CAWRWRGSKDT. The complete CDR3 reads CAWRWRGSKDTQYF. Using reference TRBV30 and TRBJ2-3 for the parts outside the CDR3, the full variable domain is SQTIHQWPATLVQPVGSPLSLECTVEGTSNPNLYWYRQAAGRGLQLLFYSVGIGQISSEVPQNLSASRPQDRQFILSSKKLLLSDSGFYLCAWRWRGSKDTQYFGPGTRLTVL.

In its sample, this clone was seen a few times. Coverage ceases 3 residues before the CDR3 finishes, and the germline J gene fills in the end. This rearrangement joins TRBV19 to TRBJ2-3; 12 bases agree with TRBD2. Germline assignment: CDR1 LNHDA and CDR2 SQIVND (reference sequence). CDR3 length: 15 amino acids. The trim removed 1 base at V and 4 bases at J, leaving 0 bases unmatched. CDR3 region: CASSIASGRADTQYF. Incomplete CDR3 DNA: TGTGCCAGTAGTATAGCTAGCGGGAGGGCAGATACG.

Remarks on this clone: The sequenced fragment ends 3 residues before the CDR3 boundary, so the rest is inferred from the germline J gene. This chain links TRBV7-2 with TRBJ2-1; D uncertain. V lost 4 bases and J 7 bases, leaving 11 bases between the germline ends. Germline CDR1 reads SGHTA; CDR2 reads FQGNSA. This CDR3 spans 13 amino acids. Partial CDR3 DNA: TGTGCCAGCAGCTGTCAAGCGCGGAATGAG. Its translation: CASSCQARNE. The whole CDR3 reads CASSCQARNEQFF.

Concerning this clone: The sequence runs out 3 residues before the end of the CDR3; the remainder is reconstructed from the germline J gene. This chain connects TRBV6-2 or TRBV6-3 to TRBJ1-6, with D perhaps matching TRBD1 (5 bases). This CDR3 is 15 amino acids long. Germline V lookup: CDR1 MNHEY, CDR2 SVGEGT. V dropped 6 bases and J dropped 0 bases, with 9 bases sitting between them. Partial CDR3 DNA: TGTGCCAGCAGGGGACTGAGCTCCTATAATTCACCC. Translating gives CASRGLSSYNSP. The entire CDR3 protein is CASRGLSSYNSPLHF.

There are many counts of this clone. With the read ending 3 residues before the CDR3 end, the germline J gene is used to fill in that end. The V and J genes are TRBV5-1 and TRBJ2-7; the D gene is possibly TRBD1 (6 bases). The germline gives CDR1 SGHRS, CDR2 YFSETQ. The CDR3 contains 14 residues. Trimming pared 4 bases from V and 1 base from J, leaving 12 bases between. The DNA read from the CDR3 is TGCGCCAGCAGCATGGGACACCTTTCCTACGAG. Amino acid sequence: CASSMGHLSYE. The full CDR3 is CASSMGHLSYEQYF.

About this clone itself: The read finishes 3 residues shy of the CDR3 end, and the germline J gene is used to complete it. J is TRBJ1-5 and V is TRBV2; possible D gene TRBD1, 6 bases. The CDR3 is made up of 14 amino acids. V lost 4 bases and J lost 3, with 10 bases in between. Germline CDR1 is SNHLY and CDR2 is FYNNEI. The CDR3 bases that were read are TGTGCCAGCAGTGGGGGGCAGAACAATCAGCCC. Its protein product is CASSGGQNNQP. From start to end, the CDR3 is CASSGGQNNQPQHF.

Of note for this clone: The CDR3 goes on 3 residues after the read ends, and that part is filled in from the germline J gene. The same CDR3 can be traced to other DNA sequences in this sample. The chain has TRBV7-9 and TRBJ2-1, with 8 bases identical to TRBD1. V dropped 5 bases and J dropped 8; count of bases not matched to a gene: 11. The CDR3 runs to 15 residues. Germline CDR1 is SEHNR and CDR2 is FQNEAQ (reference sequence). CDR3 sequence: CASSQGAWSGYEQFF. The CDR3 bases that were read are TGTGCCAGCAGCCAGGGGGCGTGGTCGGGATATGAG.

To note about this clone: The CDR3 goes on 3 residues after the read ends, and that part is filled in from the germline J gene. The genes are TRBV19 and TRBJ2-4; D remains ambiguous. The CDR3 has 16 residues. Germline CDR1 and CDR2: LNHDA and SQIVND (reference sequence). Between the trimmed V and J ends, which lost 6 bases and 0 bases, there was a span of 15 bases. The CDR3: CASSAIGLEAKNIQYF. CDR3 DNA, as far as it was read: TGTGCCAGTAGCGCCATCGGGTTGGAAGCCAAAAACATT. The whole variable domain, remainder taken from reference TRBV19 and TRBJ2-4, is DGGITQSPKYLFRKEGQNVTLSCEQNLNHDAMYWYRQDPGQGLRLIYYSQIVNDFQKGDIAEGYSVSREKKESFPLTVTSAQKNPTAFYLCASSAIGLEAKNIQYFGAGTRLSVL.

This clone has ten or more counts. The CDR3 end lies 3 residues beyond the end of the read and is filled in from the germline J gene. This rearrangement joins TRBV30 to TRBJ1-1; D is unresolved. The CDR3 spans 13 residues. V was pared by 2 bases and J by 1 base, with 8 bases between. Looked up from germline, CDR1 is GTSNPN and CDR2 is SVGIG (reference sequence). CDR3: CAWSHFGNTEAFF. The part of the CDR3 DNA that was read is TGTGCCTGGAGTCACTTCGGGAACACTGAA.

To note about this clone: The CDR3 is cut off 3 residues early in the read; its end comes from the germline J gene. The chain uses TRBV19 and TRBJ2-3; 9 positions match TRBD1. Trimming took 6 bases from V and 4 from J; bases not matched to a gene: 5. The CDR3 length is 14 residues. The germline CDR1 and CDR2 sequences are LNHDA and SQIVND (reference sequence). The CDR3 loop reads CASRSTGGSDTQYF. CDR3 bases read: TGTGCCAGTAGGTCGACAGGGGGATCAGATACG.

Comment on this clone: The observed sequence ends 3 residues before the CDR3 terminus, with the missing tail filled in from the germline J gene. The chain carries TRBV25-1 and TRBJ2-7; D may be TRBD1 (6 bases). The CDR3 totals 14 residues. Germline CDR1 MGHDK, CDR2 SYGVNS. The V and J ends lost 3 bases and 3 bases respectively, with 12 bases between them. CDR3 bases read: TGTGCCAGCAGTGATTTGGGGGACAACTACGAG. It encodes CASSDLGDNYE. The CDR3 in full is CASSDLGDNYEQYF.

Many counts were recorded for this clone. The sequenced fragment ends 3 residues before the CDR3 boundary, so the rest is inferred from the germline J gene. The rearrangement joins TRBV10-3 to TRBJ1-1; D remains unclear. Germline CDR1 reads ENHRY; CDR2 reads SYGVKD. V was shortened by 6 bases and J by 0 bases, with 8 bases between the two germline ends. CDR3 size: 13 residues. CDR3 in amino acids: CAISRSLNTEAFF. Partial CDR3 DNA: TGTGCCATCAGCAGGAGCTTGAACACTGAA.

The CDR3 is CASSLGLSLTDTQYF. The sequenced part of the CDR3 DNA is TGTGCCAGCAGCTTAGGTCTCAGTTTGACAGATACG. The chain joins TRBV11-3 to TRBJ2-3; D gene uncertain. The CDR3 end is not reached by the read, which stops 3 residues before it; the germline J gene fills it in. The germline V gene has CDR1 SGHNT and CDR2 YENEEA. Between the trimmed V and J ends, which lost 1 base and 3 bases, there was a span of 11 bases. CDR3 size: 15 residues.

As for this clone: Read coverage stops 3 residues before the CDR3 terminus; the germline J gene supplies the remainder. The chain is built from TRBV2 and TRBJ1-6, with 9 bases matching TRBD1. Germline CDR1 and CDR2: SNHLY and FYNNEI. V shed 7 bases, J shed 7 bases, and the junction held 11 bases outside the gene matches. This CDR3 has 16 amino acids. The CDR3 region is CASTSDRGGLNSPLHF. The covered CDR3 bases are TGTGCCAGCACCTCAGACAGGGGGGGATTGAATTCACCC.

This clone was found a few times. Read sequence stops 3 residues before the CDR3 end, and the germline J gene provides the missing end. V is TRBV19 and J is TRBJ2-2; no firm D call. The CDR3 runs 13 residues. Trimming took off 8 bases at V and 5 bases at J, with 12 bases between the two ends. CDR1 is LNHDA, CDR2 SQIVND, per germline (reference sequence). The CDR3 DNA, read in part, is TGTGCCAGTCCTAATTGGTTTACCGGGGAG. This translates into CASPNWFTGE. The CDR3 reads in full as CASPNWFTGELFF. Filled out from reference TRBV19 and TRBJ2-2, the complete variable domain reads DGGITQSPKYLFRKEGQNVTLSCEQNLNHDAMYWYRQDPGQGLRLIYYSQIVNDFQKGDIAEGYSVSREKKESFPLTVTSAQKNPTAFYLCASPNWFTGELFFGEGSRLTVL.

This clone was observed a handful of times. The read ends 3 residues early relative to the CDR3; the germline J gene fills the gap. The rearrangement joins TRBV18 to TRBJ1-1; the D is unclear. With 2 bases removed from V and 5 bases from J, the gap between germline ends came to 6 bases. CDR1 and CDR2 from the germline V gene are KGHSH and LQKENI. The CDR3 has 12 residues. The sequenced part of the CDR3 DNA is TGTGCCAGCTCACCAATATTAACTGAA. Its protein is CASSPILTE. The whole CDR3 region reads CASSPILTEAFF.

Worth noting for this clone: The read ends 3 residues early relative to the CDR3; the germline J gene fills the gap. The genes are TRBV5-6 and TRBJ1-4, with D perhaps matching TRBD1 (5 bases). The CDR3 runs to 13 residues. Per germline, CDR1 SGHDT and CDR2 YYEEEE. Between the trimmed V and J ends, which lost 4 bases and 8 bases, there was a span of 12 bases. CDR3 DNA, as far as it was read: TGTGCCAGCAGCCCGGGGGGTTACGAAAAA. It specifies CASSPGGYEK. The full CDR3 sequence reads CASSPGGYEKLFF. Drawing the rest from reference TRBV5-6 and TRBJ1-4, the complete variable domain is DAGVTQSPTHLIKTRGQQVTLRCSPKSGHDTVSWYQQALGQGPQFIFQYYEEEERQRGNFPDRFSGHQFPNYSSELNVNALLLGDSALYLCASSPGGYEKLFFGSGTQLSVL.

This clone has more than one count but fewer than ten. The CDR3 is cut off 3 residues early in the read; its end comes from the germline J gene. The genes are TRBV5-1 and TRBJ1-5; perhaps TRBD1 as D (6 bases). The CDR3 covers 15 residues. V shed 1 base and J shed 5 bases, with 13 bases lying between them. Germline V gene sequence: CDR1 SGHRS, CDR2 YFSETQ. CDR3 DNA (partial): TGCGCCAGCAGCTTGTGGGGGCGTAGGGATCAGCCC. Encoded protein: CASSLWGRRDQP. The whole CDR3 is CASSLWGRRDQPQHF. Full variable domain (missing parts from reference TRBV5-1 and TRBJ1-5): KAGVTQTPRYLIKTRGQQVTLSCSPISGHRSVSWYQQTPGQGLQFLFEYFSETQRNKGNFPGRFSGRQFSNSRSEMNVSTLELGDSALYLCASSLWGRRDQPQHFGDGTRLSIL.

This clone was observed a few times. The read falls 3 residues short of the CDR3 end, and the missing part is taken from the germline J gene. The V and J genes are TRBV7-9 and TRBJ1-6; 7 bases align to TRBD1. The CDR3 has 15 amino acids. The V gene's germline CDR1 is SEHNR and CDR2 FQNEAQ (reference sequence). The J segment lost 9 bases and the V segment lost 6 bases, leaving 11 bases of the junction unmatched. CDR3 DNA (partial): TGTGCCAGCAGAACTTCGACAGGGCAAAGTTCACCC. Its translation is CASRTSTGQSSP. The full CDR3 sequence reads CASRTSTGQSSPLHF.

About this clone: The read gets to within 3 residues of the CDR3 end, and the germline J gene fills in the rest. This chain links TRBV19 with TRBJ1-5; no clear D gene. The CDR3 extends over 14 amino acids. V lost 3 bases and J lost 5, with 11 bases in between. Germline values: CDR1 LNHDA, CDR2 SQIVND (reference sequence). CDR3 amino acids: CASSIRGRDQPQHF. The covered CDR3 bases are TGTGCCAGTAGTATTAGAGGGCGGGATCAGCCC.

This clone was detected ten times or more. The CDR3 end is not reached by the read, which stops 3 residues before it; the germline J gene fills it in. The genes are TRBV5-1 and TRBJ2-5; D is ambiguous. CDR1 SGHRS and CDR2 YFSETQ come from the germline V gene. Trimming stripped 5 bases from V and 4 bases from J, with 9 bases between. The CDR3 is 12 residues long. Partial CDR3 DNA: TGCGCCAGCAGTTTTACCGGAGAGACC. Translating gives CASSFTGET. The CDR3 as a whole reads CASSFTGETQYF.

This clone was found a few times. The read ends 3 residues shy of where the CDR3 ends; the end is completed using the germline J gene. The J gene is TRBJ1-1, the V gene TRBV20-1; 8 bases are shared with TRBD1. Looked up from germline, CDR1 is DFQATT and CDR2 is SNEGSKA (reference sequence). CDR3 length equals 14 residues. V lost 1 base and J lost 3; bases outside the gene matches: 4. The chain's CDR3 is CSARVPTGDTEAFF. The sequenced CDR3 bases are TGCAGTGCTAGAGTTCCGACAGGGGACACTGAA.

This clone was picked up many times. Sequencing ends 3 residues short of the CDR3 end; the germline J gene provides the rest. The chain joins TRBV20-1 to TRBJ1-4; D perhaps matches TRBD1 (6 bases). Trimming pared 1 base from V and 3 bases from J, leaving 9 bases between. Germline V CDR1 and CDR2: DFQATT, SNEGSKA (reference sequence). The CDR3 is 14 amino acids. The CDR3 bases that were read are TGCAGTGCTAGAGGGACAGACGCTAATGAAAAA. It is translated as CSARGTDANEK. The CDR3 in its entirety is CSARGTDANEKLFF.

CDR3 amino acids: CASSPRQGSNQPQHF. The sequenced CDR3 bases are TGTGCCAGCAGCCCTCGACAGGGTTCTAATCAGCCC. This chain links TRBV7-6 with TRBJ1-5; 7 bases line up with TRBD1. The read ends 3 residues early relative to the CDR3; the germline J gene fills the gap. In germline, CDR1 is SGHVS, CDR2 FNYEAQ. The length of the CDR3 is 15 residues. Trimming removed 5 bases from V and 4 bases from J; junction bases left unmatched: 8. The complete variable domain, with remaining parts taken from reference TRBV7-6 and TRBJ1-5, reads GAGVSQSPRYKVTKRGQDVALRCDPISGHVSLYWYRQALGQGPEFLTYFNYEAQQDKSGLPNDRFSAERPEGSISTLTIQRTEQRDSAMYRCASSPRQGSNQPQHFGDGTRLSIL.

This clone was recorded a few times. The missing CDR3 end, 3 residues past where the read stops, is filled in from the germline J gene. The chain combines TRBV19 with TRBJ2-7; 14 bases fit TRBD2. The J segment lost 3 bases and the V segment lost 6 bases, leaving 10 bases of the junction unmatched. The germline gives CDR1 LNHDA, CDR2 SQIVND (reference sequence). The CDR3 has 17 residues. CDR3: CASSLGLAGGTVYEQYF. Incomplete CDR3 DNA: TGTGCCAGTAGCCTAGGACTAGCGGGGGGCACGGTCTACGAG.

Concerning this clone itself: Sequencing ends 3 residues short of the CDR3 end; the germline J gene provides the rest. The genes are TRBV7-6 and TRBJ1-2; 7 bases are a match to TRBD1. Germline CDR1 is SGHVS and CDR2 is FNYEAQ. Trimming cost V 1 base and J 4 bases; bases outside gene matches: 9. The CDR3 runs 16 residues. Here the CDR3 reads CASSLVSSGGVYGYTF. CDR3 bases read: TGTGCCAGCAGCTTAGTCTCGTCAGGGGGAGTCTATGGC.